These 11 T cell receptor beta chains were sequenced from one sample in a study of cytomegalovirus exposure and HLA in healthy donors. This PCR relied on a set of 60 Vbeta primers and 13 Jbeta primers. The method was immunoSEQ multiplex PCR; TCRdb's version includes in-frame clones alone and lacks a portion of them. The data contain 150,000 to 200,000 clones, roughly 87% of them singletons. Input material: PBMCs. Receptors were obtained from a man aged 40-50 years in good health and CMV-seronegative.

The J gene is TRBJ1-1, the V gene TRBV6-5; 7 bases fit TRBD1. The CDR3 contains 15 residues. Trimming removed 6 bases from V and 4 bases from J; junction bases left unmatched: 11. Germline V gene data show CDR1 as MNHEY and CDR2 as SVGAGI. The CDR3 DNA reads as TGTGCCAGCAGAAACAGGGGTGGGACGGGCACTGAAGCTTTCTTT. Protein sequence: CASRNRGGTGTEAFF.

The rearrangement uses TRBV5-1 and TRBJ2-5, with D possibly TRBD1 on 8 matching bases. The CDR3 contains 14 residues. The V end lost 0 bases, the J end lost 5 bases, and 11 bases lay between the germline ends. Germline V gene lookup returns CDR1 SGHRS and CDR2 YFSETQ. The CDR3 coding sequence is TGCGCCAGCAGCTTGGACAGGGGGGGGGAGACCCAGTACTTC. It translates to CASSLDRGGETQYF.

V and J are TRBV11-1 and TRBJ2-5; 9 nucleotides line up with TRBD2. This CDR3 comprises 15 residues. J gave up 4 bases and V 5 bases, and 8 bases lay outside the gene matches. CDR1 is SGHAT and CDR2 is FQDESV in the germline V gene (reference sequence). CDR3 in amino acids: CASSALAGFGETQYF. The DNA for the CDR3 is TGTGCCAGCAGCGCCCTAGCGGGATTCGGAGAGACCCAGTACTTC.

The sample holds one count of this clone. This chain connects TRBV30 to TRBJ1-6; 8 nucleotides match TRBD1. The CDR3 totals 15 residues. Germline CDR1 and CDR2: GTSNPN and SVGIG (reference sequence). Losses at the gene ends were 3 bases for V and 7 bases for J; bases not matched to a gene: 8. In nucleotides, the CDR3 is TGTGCCTGGAGGACAGGGGCCCGGGGAAATTCACCCCTCCACTTT. Encoded protein: CAWRTGARGNSPLHF.

This rearrangement joins TRBV28 to TRBJ2-5, with D perhaps TRBD2 (5 bases). The CDR3 has 15 amino acids. Germline CDR1 is MDHEN and CDR2 is SYDVKM. V shed 8 bases and J shed 1 base, with 17 bases lying between them. The chain's CDR3 is CASQFKRWTQETQYF. The CDR3 DNA reads TGTGCCAGCCAGTTTAAGCGGTGGACCCAAGAGACCCAGTACTTC.

The chain links TRBV7-2 to TRBJ2-3; TRBD2 matches at 7 bases. The junction had 9 bases not matched to a gene; V was cut back by 1 base and J by 5 bases. Germline CDR1 reads SGHTA; CDR2 reads FQGNSA. The CDR3 has 16 residues. The CDR3 loop reads CASSLGLGGRGDTQYF. The CDR3 nucleotides read TGTGCCAGCAGCTTAGGATTAGGCGGGAGAGGAGATACGCAGTATTTT. The full variable domain, completed using reference TRBV7-2 and TRBJ2-3, is GAGVSQSPSNKVTEKGKDVELRCDPISGHTALYWYRQSLGQGLEFLIYFQGNSAPDKSGLPSDRFSAERTGGSVSTLTIQRTQQEDSAVYLCASSLGLGGRGDTQYFGPGTRLTVL.

As to this clone: A junction end diverges from the germline sequence, so it may reflect a read error. The CDR3: CASGLRSMNTEAFF. In DNA form, the CDR3 reads TGTGCCAGCGGTTTGAGATCCATGAACACTGAAGCTTTCTTT. The gene calls are TRBV28 and TRBJ1-1; D is undetermined. The germline V gene has CDR1 MDHEN and CDR2 SYDVKM. The CDR3 contains 14 residues.

This clone came up once. The chain employs TRBV30 and TRBJ1-2, with 10 bases aligning to TRBD1. Germline CDR1 is GTSNPN and CDR2 is SVGIG (reference sequence). Trimming removed 1 base from V and 4 bases from J; junction bases left unmatched: 3. This CDR3 spans 14 amino acids. The DNA for the CDR3 is TGTGCCTGGAGTGGGGGGGACAGGGGCTATGGCTACACCTTC. Translating gives CAWSGGDRGYGYTF.

In DNA, the CDR3 is TGTGCCAGCATCCGCGGGCGGGGGCTAGCGGGAGGGTACCAAGAGACCCAGTACTTC. It yields the protein CASIRGRGLAGGYQETQYF. The chain combines TRBV6-4 with TRBJ2-5, with 12 bases identical to TRBD2. There are 19 residues in the CDR3. Germline V gene sequence: CDR1 MRHNA, CDR2 SNTAGT. The V and J ends lost 7 bases and 0 bases, in that order; junction bases with no gene match: 15.

V and J are TRBV5-5 and TRBJ2-5; TRBD1 agrees at 9 bases. Germline loops: CDR1 SGHKS, CDR2 YYEKEE (reference sequence). Trimming took 4 bases from V and 5 from J; bases not matched to a gene: 12. CDR3 size: 16 residues. The CDR3 nucleotides read TGTGCCAGCAGCCGAGAAAAGAGGGGGACAGGGGAGACCCAGTACTTC. Its translation is CASSREKRGTGETQYF.

V is TRBV4-2 and J is TRBJ2-7; tentatively, D is TRBD1 (5 bases). This CDR3 spans 15 amino acids. V was shortened by 0 bases and J by 3 bases, with 12 bases between the two germline ends. The germline V gene encodes CDR1 LGHNA and CDR2 YNFKEQ. The CDR3 is CASSQEGQPHYEQYF. The CDR3, as DNA: TGTGCCAGCAGCCAAGAGGGGCAGCCGCACTACGAGCAGTACTTC.